Shown below are 2 T cell receptor beta chains from a single sample sequenced in a study of graft-versus-host responses after intestinal transplantation. Libraries were prepared by immunoSEQ multiplex PCR; TCRdb keeps only in-frame clonotypes and omits some of them. The repertoire holds over 15,000 clones, with roughly 40% as singletons. The material sequenced was alloreactive CD4+ T cells from a mixed lymphocyte reaction culture, taken before transplantation. The subset: CFSE-low proliferating T cells sorted from approximately six-day pre-transplant mixed lymphocyte reaction (GvH or HvG direction). The receptors here all came from a human patient who was an organ donor for intestinal transplantation.

V is TRBV6-1 and J is TRBJ1-2, with D perhaps TRBD1 (5 bases). CDR3 length: 15 amino acids. Per germline, CDR1 MNHNS and CDR2 SASEGT. V lost 1 base to trimming and J lost 2 bases, with 11 bases between them. The chain's CDR3 is CASSEVTGSNYGYTF. The CDR3 DNA is TGTGCCAGCAGTGAAGTAACAGGCTCAAACTATGGCTACACCTTC.

The chain is built from TRBV11-3 and TRBJ2-2; 9 bases are shared with TRBD2. The junction had 6 bases not matched to a gene; V was cut back by 4 bases and J by 3 bases. Germline loops: CDR1 SGHNT, CDR2 YENEEA. The CDR3 extends over 16 amino acids. The DNA for the CDR3 is TGTGCCAGCAGCTCCGGGGTAGCGGGAGACACCGGGGAGCTGTTTTTT. Protein product: CASSSGVAGDTGELFF.